These T cell receptor beta chains were read from a single sample in a study of OX40 agonist ivuxolimab in advanced cancers. Only in-frame clones appear in the TCRdb table, and some are missing; sequencing was by immunoSEQ multiplex PCR. The table records about 95,000 clones, 80% to 90% of them present only once. The sample in question was CD4+ or CD8+ T cells sorted from blood, obtained in a trial of the OX40 agonist ivuxolimab. These TCRs come from an adult with an advanced solid tumor such as melanoma, head and neck, liver or kidney cancer. The CDR3 runs from the conserved cysteine through the conserved F or W. The D gene is left open where the match is weak. Clone size is not always given. Where it is, it says once, few, many or a class for expanded clones.

abundance	d_gene	v_gene	j_gene	CDR3aa	CDR3nt
NA	NA	TRBV4-3	TRBJ2-7	CASSQDWAGTYEQYF	TGCGCCAGCAGCCAAGATTGGGCAGGGACCTACGAGCAGTACTTC
once	NA	TRBV20-1	TRBJ2-7	CSARVTSEQYF	TGCAGTGCTAGGGTCACAAGCGAGCAGTACTTC
NA	TRBD1	TRBV7-2	TRBJ1-5	CASSLAGTGVGQPQHF	TGTGCCAGCAGTCTAGCCGGGACAGGGGTGGGTCAGCCCCAGCATTTT
NA	NA	TRBV25-1	TRBJ2-3	CASSDPTTNTQYF	TGTGCCAGCAGTGACCCGACTACTAATACGCAGTATTTT
NA	NA	TRBV7-2	TRBJ1-1	CASSPGSYGRPNTEAFF	TGTGCCAGCAGCCCGGGTAGTTATGGGCGTCCGAACACTGAAGCTTTCTTT
NA	NA	TRBV19	TRBJ2-3	CASSIHRYTQYF	TGTGCCAGTAGTATTCATCGCTATACGCAGTATTTT
NA	TRBD1	TRBV6-6	TRBJ1-1	CASSPTGVNTEAFF	TGTGCCAGCAGTCCGACAGGGGTGAACACTGAAGCTTTCTTT
NA	NA	TRBV7-9	TRBJ1-2	CASSKDRLDGYGYTF	TGTGCCAGCAGCAAGGACAGACTAGATGGCTATGGCTACACCTTC
NA	TRBD1	TRBV11-2	TRBJ1-2	CASSPTGIYGYTF	TGTGCCAGCAGCCCGACAGGGATCTATGGCTACACCTTC
NA	TRBD1	TRBV6-5	TRBJ1-1	CASSYSDRGEAFF	TGTGCCAGCAGTTACTCAGACAGGGGTGAAGCTTTCTTT
NA	TRBD1	TRBV6-1	TRBJ2-4	CASSGQGVGFSSNIQYF	TGTGCCAGCAGTGGACAGGGGGTCGGGTTCAGTTCGAACATTCAGTACTTC
NA	NA	TRBV7-2	TRBJ1-5	CASSPSYRSPQHF	TGTGCCAGCAGCCCGTCTTATCGTTCGCCCCAGCATTTT
NA	TRBD1	TRBV6-1	TRBJ2-7	CASSPQDRTYEQYF	TGTGCCAGCTCCCCACAGGACAGGACCTACGAGCAGTACTTC
NA	NA	TRBV6-1	TRBJ2-2	CASTENTGELFF	TGTGCCAGCACTGAGAACACCGGGGAGCTGTTTTTT
NA	TRBD2	TRBV5-1	TRBJ2-5	CASSPGRGASETQYF	TGCGCCAGCAGCCCGGGGAGGGGCGCGTCGGAGACCCAGTACTTC
NA	NA	TRBV19	TRBJ1-5	CASSIQGRSNQPQHF	TGTGCCAGTAGTATCCAGGGCCGTAGCAATCAGCCCCAGCATTTT
few	NA	TRBV6-6	TRBJ1-2	CASSVRGVDGYTF	TGTGCCAGCAGCGTCCGGGGGGTAGATGGCTACACCTTC
NA	NA	TRBV7-2	TRBJ2-7	CASSLIARAYEQYF	TGTGCCAGCAGCTTAATCGCCAGGGCCTACGAGCAGTACTTC
NA	NA	TRBV5-4	TRBJ1-5	CASSLAGSGQPQHF	TGTGCCAGCAGCTTGGCAGGGTCAGGTCAGCCCCAGCATTTT
NA	NA	TRBV7-2	TRBJ2-2	CASSLRPVNTGELFF	TGTGCCAGCAGCTTGCGACCGGTTAACACCGGGGAGCTGTTTTTT
NA	TRBD1	TRBV6-1	TRBJ2-1	CASRGTASYNEQFF	TGTGCCAGCAGAGGGACAGCCTCCTACAATGAGCAGTTCTTC
NA	NA	TRBV19	TRBJ1-1	CASSIARGRNTEAFF	TGTGCCAGTAGTATAGCGCGGGGGCGTAACACTGAAGCTTTCTTT